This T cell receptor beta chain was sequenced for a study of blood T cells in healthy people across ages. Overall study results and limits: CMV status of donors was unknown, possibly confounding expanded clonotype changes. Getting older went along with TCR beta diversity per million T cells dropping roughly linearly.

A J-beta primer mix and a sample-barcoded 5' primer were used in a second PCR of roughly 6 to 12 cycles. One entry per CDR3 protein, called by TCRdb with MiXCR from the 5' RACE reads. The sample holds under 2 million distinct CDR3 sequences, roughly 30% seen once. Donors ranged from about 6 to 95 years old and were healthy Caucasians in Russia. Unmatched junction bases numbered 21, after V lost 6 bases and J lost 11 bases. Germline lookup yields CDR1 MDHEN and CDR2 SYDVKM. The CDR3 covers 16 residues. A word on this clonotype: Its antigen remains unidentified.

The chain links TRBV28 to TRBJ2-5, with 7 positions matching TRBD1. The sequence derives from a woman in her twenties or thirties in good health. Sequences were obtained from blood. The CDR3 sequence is CASSPPPGTADRVQYF. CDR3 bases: TGTGCCAGCAGCCCTCCCCCCGGGACAGCGGACCGGGTGCAGTACTTC.